Presented here are 2 T cell receptor beta chains from one specimen sequenced in a study of CD8+ T cells in alopecia areata. Once RNA had been extracted, it was reverse transcribed into cDNA to act as the sequencing template. TCRdb's table, derived via immunoSEQ multiplex PCR, lists solely in-frame clones and lacks some. The data hold about 140,000 clones, with about four fifths observed a single time. Noted treatment: oral pan-JAK inhibitor, 5-10 mg twice daily. The sequences come from CD8+ T cells sorted from blood, collected at week 4, from a patient treated with tofacitinib. All receptors derive from a human donor with alopecia areata.

The V call is TRBV5-6, the J call TRBJ1-1, with 11 bases lining up with TRBD1. The trim removed 4 bases at V and 0 bases at J, leaving 5 bases unmatched. CDR1 is SGHDT, CDR2 YYEEEE, per germline. This CDR3 is built from 16 residues. The CDR3 DNA reads TGTGCCAGCAGCGTGGACAGGGGGCAGATGAACACTGAAGCTTTCTTT. Residues: CASSVDRGQMNTEAFF.

The chain joins TRBV7-9 to TRBJ2-7, with D possibly matching TRBD2 (6 bases). Trimming left V 8 bases short and J 4 bases short, with 27 bases between. CDR3 size: 17 residues. CDR1 SEHNR and CDR2 FQNEAQ come from the germline V gene (reference sequence). CDR3 DNA sequence: TGTGCCAGCGCCGGAGGACTCAGGCGGGGATACTCTTACGAGCAGTACTTC. Protein sequence: CASAGGLRRGYSYEQYF.